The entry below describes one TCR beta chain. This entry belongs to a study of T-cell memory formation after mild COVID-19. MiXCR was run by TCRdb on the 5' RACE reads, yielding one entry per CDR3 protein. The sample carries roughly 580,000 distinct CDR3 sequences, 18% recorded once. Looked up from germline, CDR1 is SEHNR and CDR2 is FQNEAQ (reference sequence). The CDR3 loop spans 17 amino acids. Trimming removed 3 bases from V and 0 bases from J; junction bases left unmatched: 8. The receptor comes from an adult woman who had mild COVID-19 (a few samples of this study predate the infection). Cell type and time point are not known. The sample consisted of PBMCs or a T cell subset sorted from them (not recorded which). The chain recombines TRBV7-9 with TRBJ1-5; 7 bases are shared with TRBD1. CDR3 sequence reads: CASSLVAGQYSNQPQHF. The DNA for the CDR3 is TGTGCCAGCAGCTTGGTTGCGGGACAGTATAGCAATCAGCCCCAGCATTTT.